This entry lists 3 T cell receptor beta chains sequenced from one sample in a study of Graves' ophthalmopathy and Graves' hyperthyroidism. The authors amplified TCR beta CDR3 regions, and they did so from RNA transcripts for repertoire sequencing. The library came from an HTBI-primed first-round RT-PCR and a second-round multiplex PCR. Each CDR3 protein is one row after TCRdb ran MiXCR on the multiplex PCR reads. The sample gives around 660,000 distinct CDR3 sequences, about 40% of which show up once; about 3.3% is in the top ten. The source material was peripheral blood. The receptors stem from an adult man with Graves' ophthalmopathy.

About this clonotype: This may arise from a read error, as a much more abundant clone is one base away. This chain connects TRBV12-3 or TRBV12-4 to TRBJ2-7; 10 bases fit TRBD2. The CDR3 runs 14 residues. Unmatched junction bases numbered 9, after V lost 6 bases and J lost 7 bases. As DNA, the CDR3 is TGTGCCAGCAGAGTAGCGGGAGGTACGAGGGAGCAGTACTTC. Translation: CASRVAGGTREQYF.

This clonotype was counted ten times or more. V usage is TRBV19 and J usage is TRBJ2-5; 8 nucleotides agree with TRBD2. Germline loops: CDR1 LNHDA, CDR2 SQIVND (reference sequence). The CDR3 sequence is 15 residues long. V gave up 7 bases and J gave up 2 bases; unmatched junction bases: 9. The CDR3 here is CASTKIAGPQETQYF. The CDR3 DNA reads TGTGCCAGTACCAAGATAGCGGGACCTCAAGAGACCCAGTACTTC.

This clonotype has just a few counts. The V gene is TRBV5-1, the J gene TRBJ1-3; D uncertain. The CDR3 runs 16 residues. Trimming pared 4 bases from V and 4 bases from J, leaving 18 bases between. Germline V gene sequence: CDR1 SGHRS, CDR2 YFSETQ. The CDR3 DNA is TGCGCCAGCAGCCCCACTTCGGGGAGGGCCGGAAACACCATATATTTT. Protein sequence: CASSPTSGRAGNTIYF.